Below, 15 T cell receptor beta chains from the same sample are listed, as sequenced in a study of molecular identifiers for immune sequencing clone quantification. TCRdb fed the PCR reads into MiXCR, producing one record per CDR3 protein. The sample lists fewer than 350,000 distinct CDR3 sequences, about 21% occurring once. The sample was naive CD8+ T cells from blood, with Jurkat cell RNA spiked in. Subset in this sample: FACS-sorted CD8+CD4-CCR7+CD45RA+ naive T cells. The receptors originated from a human donor in good health. Some libraries in this study had Jurkat cell RNA spiked in.

This clonotype was seen ten or more times. The V gene is TRBV7-9, the J gene TRBJ2-5, with 8 bases aligning to TRBD2. The J segment lost 2 bases and the V segment lost 6 bases, leaving 8 bases of the junction unmatched. The CDR3 length is 15 residues. The V gene's germline CDR1 is SEHNR and CDR2 FQNEAQ (reference sequence). The CDR3 sequence is CASRPGGAEQETQYF. DNA for the CDR3: TGTGCCAGCAGGCCCGGGGGGGCAGAGCAAGAGACCCAGTACTTC. Using reference TRBV7-9 and TRBJ2-5 for the parts outside the CDR3, the full variable domain is DTGVSQNPRHKITKRGQNVTFRCDPISEHNRLYWYRQTLGQGPEFLTYFQNEAQLEKSRLLSDRFSAERPKGSFSTLEIQRTEQGDSAMYLCASRPGGAEQETQYFGPGTRLLVL.

In this sample, this clonotype turned up many times. V usage is TRBV7-9 and J usage is TRBJ2-5; TRBD1 agrees at 7 bases. CDR3 length: 15 residues. The ends lost 3 bases at V and 3 bases at J; junction bases unmatched: 7. Germline-derived CDR1 and CDR2 are SEHNR and FQNEAQ (reference sequence). The CDR3 loop is CASSLDGQAEETQYF. CDR3 in DNA: TGTGCCAGCAGCTTGGATGGACAGGCAGAAGAGACCCAGTACTTC. Filled out from reference TRBV7-9 and TRBJ2-5, the complete variable domain reads DTGVSQNPRHKITKRGQNVTFRCDPISEHNRLYWYRQTLGQGPEFLTYFQNEAQLEKSRLLSDRFSAERPKGSFSTLEIQRTEQGDSAMYLCASSLDGQAEETQYFGPGTRLLVL.

The table lists this clonotype with many counts. This chain uses TRBV2 with TRBJ1-1; possible D gene TRBD1, 5 bases. Germline CDR1 is SNHLY and CDR2 is FYNNEI. The CDR3 is made up of 12 amino acids. Trimming removed 11 bases from V and 5 bases from J, with 15 bases in between. The CDR3 DNA follows: TGTGCCGGCGAGGCAGGACAAACTGAAGCTTTCTTT. This gives the protein CAGEAGQTEAFF.

With regard to this clonotype: This may come from a read error, since a much larger clone is one base off. The chain uses TRBV2 and TRBJ2-7; D unresolved. The CDR3 runs 13 residues. The V and J ends lost 1 base and 3 bases respectively, with 7 bases between them. CDR1 and CDR2 (germline): SNHLY, FYNNEI. CDR3 loop: CASSEGPRYEQYF. DNA of the CDR3: TGTGCCAGCAGTGAAGGGCCCCGCTACGAGCAGTACTTC.

Many counts were recorded for this clonotype. The chain employs TRBV20-1 and TRBJ2-3; possible D gene TRBD2, 6 bases. Germline V gives CDR1 DFQATT, CDR2 SNEGSKA (reference sequence). This CDR3 comprises 16 residues. Trimming removed 2 bases from V and 1 base from J, with 16 bases in between. This CDR3 is CSARSPPLARTDTQYF. The CDR3 DNA reads TGCAGTGCTAGATCCCCCCCACTAGCCCGCACAGATACGCAGTATTTT.

The gene calls are TRBV7-2 and TRBJ1-5; the D is unclear. The CDR3 runs to 14 residues. Per germline, CDR1 SGHTA and CDR2 FQGNSA. Trimming cost V 1 base and J 4 bases, with 8 bases left between them. CDR3 nucleotides: TGTGCCAGCAGCTTAGGTCCAGAAAATCAGCCCCAGCATTTT. Amino acid sequence: CASSLGPENQPQHF.

This clonotype was seen ten or more times. J is TRBJ2-3 and V is TRBV24-1; D gene unclear. CDR3 length equals 12 residues. Germline V CDR1 and CDR2: KGHDR, SFDVKD. V lost 3 bases and J lost 4, with 4 bases in between. The CDR3: CATSDGSDTQYF. The CDR3 coding sequence is TGTGCCACCAGTGATGGATCAGATACGCAGTATTTT.

This clonotype was recorded many times. The J gene is TRBJ2-3, the V gene TRBV6-6, with D unresolved. Germline V CDR1 and CDR2: MNHNY, SVGAGI (reference sequence). This CDR3 is built from 16 residues. The V end was cut by 2 bases, the J end by 0 bases, with 12 bases between. The CDR3 reads CASSYPAESSTDTQYF. The CDR3, as DNA: TGTGCCAGCAGTTACCCCGCAGAATCTAGCACAGATACGCAGTATTTT.

This clonotype occurred a few times. This rearrangement joins TRBV29-1 to TRBJ2-3; the match to TRBD2 covers 7 bases. Germline CDR1 SQVTM, CDR2 ANQGSEA. The CDR3 contains 13 residues. Trimming took 5 bases from V and 3 from J; bases not matched to a gene: 5. The CDR3 region is CSVTSGITDTQYF. The DNA of the CDR3 is TGCAGCGTTACGAGCGGGATAACAGATACGCAGTATTTT.

About this clonotype: A much larger clonotype is one base distant, so this may be a read error. The chain links TRBV20-1 to TRBJ2-4, with 9 bases that match TRBD2. CDR3 size: 19 residues. In germline, CDR1 is DFQATT, CDR2 SNEGSKA (reference sequence). V trimming: 1 base; J trimming: 0 bases; junction bases outside the gene matches: 13. For the CDR3, the DNA is TGCAGTGCTAGAGGCTTCGGGATTAGCGGGGGAAGAGCCAAAAACATTCAGTACTTC. Its protein product is CSARGFGISGGRAKNIQYF.

This clonotype has ten or more counts. The gene calls are TRBV29-1 and TRBJ1-2; 7 bases are shared with TRBD1. CDR3 length: 14 residues. Unmatched junction bases numbered 6, after V lost 0 bases and J lost 5 bases. Germline CDR1 is SQVTM and CDR2 is ANQGSEA. As DNA, the CDR3 is TGCAGCGTTGAAGACGGACAGGTTTTGTATGGCTACACCTTC. This translates into CSVEDGQVLYGYTF.

In regard to this clonotype: A read error may be the cause here, since a much bigger clone is one base away. The V gene is TRBV7-9, the J gene TRBJ2-7; 7 positions match TRBD2. CDR3 size: 14 residues. Germline values: CDR1 SEHNR, CDR2 FQNEAQ (reference sequence). CDR3 sequence reads: CASSLVAGANEQCF. The CDR3 DNA follows: TGTGCCAGCAGCTTAGTTGCGGGAGCCAACGAGCAGTGCTTC.

This clonotype was recorded at least ten times. V is TRBV5-6 and J is TRBJ2-3, with unresolved D. The germline V and J ends were trimmed by 6 bases and 0 bases, with 17 bases remaining between them. There are 16 residues in the CDR3. CDR1 is SGHDT and CDR2 is YYEEEE in the germline V gene. The CDR3 protein is CASTAWVRISTDTQYF. For the CDR3, the DNA is TGTGCCAGCACCGCTTGGGTACGGATTAGCACAGATACGCAGTATTTT.

Concerning this clonotype itself: This may arise from a read error, as a much more abundant clone is one base away. The chain carries TRBV12-3 or TRBV12-4 and TRBJ2-5, with a tentative D call TRBD2 (6 bases). The CDR3 has 14 residues. The DNA of the CDR3 is TGTGCCAGCGGTTTACGGGAGACCGAAGAGACCCAGTACTTC. Translating gives CASGLRETEETQYF.

This clonotype was seen many times. The gene calls are TRBV12-5 and TRBJ2-7; TRBD1 matches 8 bases. V shed 2 bases and J 6 bases; nucleotides not matched to a gene: 3. The germline V gene encodes CDR1 LGHNT and CDR2 FRNRAP. The CDR3 loop spans 13 amino acids. The CDR3 loop is CASGLMTGVEQYF. The CDR3 coding sequence is TGTGCTAGTGGTTTGATGACAGGGGTCGAGCAGTACTTC. Together with reference TRBV12-5 and TRBJ2-7, the CDR3 gives the full variable domain: DARVTQTPRHKVTEMGQEVTMRCQPILGHNTVFWYRQTMMQGLELLAYFRNRAPLDDSGMPKDRFSAEMPDATLATLKIQPSEPRDSAVYFCASGLMTGVEQYFGPGTRLTVT.